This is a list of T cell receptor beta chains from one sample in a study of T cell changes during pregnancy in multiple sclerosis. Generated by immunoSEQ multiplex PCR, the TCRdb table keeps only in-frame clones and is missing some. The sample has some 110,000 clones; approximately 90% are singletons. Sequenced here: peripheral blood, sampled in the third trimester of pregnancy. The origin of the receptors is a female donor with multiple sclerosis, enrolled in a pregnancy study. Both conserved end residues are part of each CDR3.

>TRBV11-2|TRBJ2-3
CASSPTPRRSTDTQYF
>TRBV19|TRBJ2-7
CASSAAGYREVSDEQYF
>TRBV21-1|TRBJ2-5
CASFSGETQYF
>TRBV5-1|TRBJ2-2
CASSLDSTGELFF
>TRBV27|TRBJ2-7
CASRITGTGIDEQYF
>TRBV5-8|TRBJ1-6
CASSRWVLTGGDSPLHF
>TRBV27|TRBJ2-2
CASSLRLVTGELFF
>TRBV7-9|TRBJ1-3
CASSTSSMGTGFNTIYF
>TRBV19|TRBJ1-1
CASTVDSTYTEAFF
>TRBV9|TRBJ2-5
CANSSTGGAGETQYF
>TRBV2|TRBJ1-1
CASSLQINTEAFF
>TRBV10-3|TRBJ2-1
CAISLKAGGPNEQFF
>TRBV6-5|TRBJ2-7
CASSAGTASYEQYF
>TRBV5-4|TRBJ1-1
CASSLGGQVGLINTEAFF
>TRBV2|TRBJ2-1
CASSGRLAGADEQFF